This T cell receptor beta chain comes out of a study of blood T cell repertoires in COVID-19. The repertoire was sequenced with immunoSEQ multiplex PCR; TCRdb's copy has only in-frame clones and lacks some. This sample yields approximately 360,000 clones, of which about 89% are seen a single time; 0.95% to 1.5% belongs to the top ten. V lost 0 bases and J 2 bases, leaving 6 bases between the germline ends. CDR1 and CDR2 (germline): SGHNT, YYREEE (reference sequence). The CDR3 extends over 13 amino acids. Material: peripheral blood. This sequence was found in a man aged 35 to 55 with acute or convalescent COVID-19. The chain couples TRBV5-4 to TRBJ2-7; D remains ambiguous. CDR3 sequence reads: CASSLGSTYEQYF. The DNA for the CDR3 is TGTGCCAGCAGCTTGGGGAGTACCTACGAGCAGTACTTC.